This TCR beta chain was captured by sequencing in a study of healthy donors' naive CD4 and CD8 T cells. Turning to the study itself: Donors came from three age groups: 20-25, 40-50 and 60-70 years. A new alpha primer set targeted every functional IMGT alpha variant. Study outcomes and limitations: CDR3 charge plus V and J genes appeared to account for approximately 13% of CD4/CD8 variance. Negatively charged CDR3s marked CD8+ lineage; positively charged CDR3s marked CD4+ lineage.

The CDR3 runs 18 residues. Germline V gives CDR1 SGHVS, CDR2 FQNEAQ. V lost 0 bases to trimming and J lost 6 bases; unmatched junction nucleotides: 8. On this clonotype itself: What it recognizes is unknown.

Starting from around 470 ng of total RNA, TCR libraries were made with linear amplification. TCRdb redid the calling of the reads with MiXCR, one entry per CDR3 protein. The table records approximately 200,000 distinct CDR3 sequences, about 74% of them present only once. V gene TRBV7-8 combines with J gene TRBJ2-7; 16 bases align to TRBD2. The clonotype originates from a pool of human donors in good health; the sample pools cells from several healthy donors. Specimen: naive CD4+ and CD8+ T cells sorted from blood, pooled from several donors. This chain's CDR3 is CASSLAGLAGGPASEQYV. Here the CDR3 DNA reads TGTGCCAGCAGCTTAGCGGGACTAGCGGGAGGGCCGGCTAGCGAGCAGTACGTC.